This is a list of T cell receptor beta chains from one sample in a study of molecular identifiers for immune sequencing clone quantification. MiXCR was run by TCRdb on the PCR reads, yielding one entry per CDR3 protein. Of about 630,000 distinct CDR3 sequences in the sample, over 25% are singletons; the top ten hold 0.7% to 0.95%. What was sequenced was naive CD8+ T cells from blood, with Jurkat cell RNA spiked in. The receptors stem from a human donor in good health. Some libraries in this study had Jurkat cell RNA spiked in. The CDR3 runs from the conserved cysteine through the conserved F or W. Fields, in order: D gene, J gene, clone size, V gene, CDR3 protein, CDR3 DNA. D genes are given only for firm matches. Size is omitted from some rows. Given values are once, few, many or a class for expanded clones.

NA	TRBJ2-7	many	TRBV19	CASSIGSGDSFVYEQYF	TGTGCCAGTAGTATCGGGTCAGGGGATAGTTTTGTCTACGAGCAGTACTTC
NA	TRBJ2-3	many	TRBV7-9	CASSLQHPSTDTQYF	TGTGCCAGCAGCTTGCAGCACCCGAGCACAGATACGCAGTATTTT
NA	TRBJ2-3	few	TRBV9	CASSDDPSGATDTQYF	TGTGCCAGCAGCGACGACCCCTCAGGGGCTACAGATACGCAGTATTTT
NA	TRBJ2-6	NA	TRBV4-2	CTSCQDRTGNSGANVLTF	TGTACCAGCTGCCAAGATCGAACAGGCAACTCTGGGGCCAACGTCCTGACTTTC
TRBD2	TRBJ2-3	few	TRBV9	CASTFGGSSTDTQYF	TGTGCCAGCACCTTCGGGGGGTCTAGCACAGATACGCAGTATTTT
NA	TRBJ1-2	NA	TRBV30	CAWSVLGLLPNYGYTF	TGTGCCTGGAGTGTACTAGGACTCCTTCCGAACTATGGCTACACCTTC
TRBD2	TRBJ2-3	many	TRBV9	CASSVLAGGPGTDTQYF	TGTGCCAGCAGCGTACTAGCGGGGGGGCCGGGCACAGATACGCAGTATTTT
TRBD1	TRBJ2-5	NA	TRBV9	CASSVGTGGRQETQYF	TGTGCCAGCAGCGTAGGGACAGGGGGACGGCAAGAGACCCAGTACTTC
TRBD2	TRBJ2-1	many	TRBV30	CAWTKTSGIDEQFF	TGTGCCTGGACGAAGACTAGCGGGATCGATGAGCAGTTCTTC
TRBD1	TRBJ2-6	many	TRBV5-1	CASSFPWTGRSTSYSGANVLTF	TGCGCCAGCAGCTTTCCTTGGACAGGACGATCCACATCATACTCTGGGGCCAACGTCCTGACTTTC
NA	TRBJ1-1	NA	TRBV30	CAWSIWSTEAFF	TGTGCCTGGAGTATATGGTCAACTGAAGCTTTCTTT
NA	TRBJ1-3	many	TRBV29-1	CSVDSGNTIYF	TGCAGCGTCGACTCTGGAAACACCATATATTTT
NA	TRBJ2-4	NA	TRBV19	CASLFFAKNIQYF	TGTGCCAGCCTGTTTTTTGCCAAAAACATTCAGTACTTC
TRBD2	TRBJ2-7	many	TRBV29-1	CSVYGGDSYEQYF	TGCAGCGTTTACGGGGGGGATTCCTACGAGCAGTACTTC
TRBD2	TRBJ2-7	many	TRBV20-1	CSARDSAGGPEEQYF	TGCAGTGCTAGAGATAGCGCGGGAGGGCCTGAGGAGCAGTACTTC
NA	TRBJ2-5	many	TRBV4-3	CASSQDLTRGETQYF	TGCGCCAGCAGCCAAGATTTAACCAGGGGTGAGACCCAGTACTTC
NA	TRBJ2-3	NA	TRBV5-6	CASSLKGPTDTQYF	TGTGCCAGCAGCTTGAAAGGACCAACAGATACGCAGTATTTT
NA	TRBJ2-2	few	TRBV7-9	CASSPSIGELFF	TGTGCCAGCAGCCCGTCGATCGGGGAGCTGTTTTTT